What follows is one TCR beta chain and its context. Its antigen remains unidentified. Germline CDR1 MDHEN, CDR2 SYDVKM. There are 12 residues in the CDR3. Between the trimmed V and J ends, which lost 8 bases and 2 bases, there was a span of 8 bases. The record originates from a study of shared clonotypes between healthy human individuals. Study-wide background: Serving as donors were two women and a few men, whose ages spanned 18 to 49. Study-wide results and limits: Generally, naive subsets (rather than memory subsets) showed larger estimated richness. Around 5.4% of naive CD4 clonotypes were common to four donors.

The table came from immunoSEQ multiplex PCR; TCRdb's copy has only in-frame clones and leaves some out. The table shows some 1,400,000 clones, with more than 95% occurring only once. Sequencing was done on a sample of naive CD4+ T cells sorted from blood. As for subset: CD45RA+ positively selected. This chain uses TRBV28 with TRBJ2-3; D is uncertain. This clonotype originated in a man aged 25 to 45 in good health. CDR3 protein: CASRTLTDTQYF. CDR3 DNA: TGTGCCAGCCGTACCCTCACAGATACGCAGTATTTT.